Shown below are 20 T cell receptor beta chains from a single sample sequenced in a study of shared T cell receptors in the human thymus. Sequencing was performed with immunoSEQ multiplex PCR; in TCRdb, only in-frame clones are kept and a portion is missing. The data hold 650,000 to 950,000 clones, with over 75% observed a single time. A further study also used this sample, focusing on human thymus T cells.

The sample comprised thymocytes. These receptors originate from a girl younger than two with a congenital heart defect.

In DNA, the CDR3 is TGTGCCAGCAGGGCTCAGGGGGTCCCCATTCAAGAGACCCAGTACTTC. Its translation: CASRAQGVPIQETQYF. This sequence joins TRBV28 and TRBJ2-5, with TRBD1 matching 7 bases. CDR1 is MDHEN, CDR2 SYDVKM, per germline. CDR3 length equals 16 residues. V shed 6 bases, J shed 2 bases, and the junction held 12 bases outside the gene matches.

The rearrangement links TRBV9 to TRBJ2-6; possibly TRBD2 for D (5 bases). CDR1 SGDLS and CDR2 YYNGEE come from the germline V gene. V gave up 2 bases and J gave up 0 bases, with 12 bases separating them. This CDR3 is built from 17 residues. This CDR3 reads CASSVGRGSSGANVLTF. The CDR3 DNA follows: TGTGCCAGCAGCGTTGGACGTGGGAGCTCTGGGGCCAACGTCCTGACTTTC.

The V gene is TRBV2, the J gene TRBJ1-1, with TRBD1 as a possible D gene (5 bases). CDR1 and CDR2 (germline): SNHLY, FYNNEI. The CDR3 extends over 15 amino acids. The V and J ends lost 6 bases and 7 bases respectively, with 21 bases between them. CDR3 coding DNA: TGTGCCAGCAGCGACGGCGGGGCAGGGAAACATGAAGCTTTCTTT. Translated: CASSDGGAGKHEAFF.

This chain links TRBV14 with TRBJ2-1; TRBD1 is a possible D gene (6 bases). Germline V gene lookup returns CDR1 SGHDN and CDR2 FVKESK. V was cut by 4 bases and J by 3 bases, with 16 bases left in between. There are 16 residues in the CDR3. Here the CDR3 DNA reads TGTGCCAGCAGCCGAGCGACGACAGGTTACTACAATGAGCAGTTCTTC. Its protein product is CASSRATTGYYNEQFF. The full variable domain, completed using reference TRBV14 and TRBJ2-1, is EAGVTQFPSHSVIEKGQTVTLRCDPISGHDNLYWYRRVMGKEIKFLLHFVKESKQDESGMPNNRFLAERTGGTYSTLKVQPAELEDSGVYFCASSRATTGYYNEQFFGPGTRLTVL.

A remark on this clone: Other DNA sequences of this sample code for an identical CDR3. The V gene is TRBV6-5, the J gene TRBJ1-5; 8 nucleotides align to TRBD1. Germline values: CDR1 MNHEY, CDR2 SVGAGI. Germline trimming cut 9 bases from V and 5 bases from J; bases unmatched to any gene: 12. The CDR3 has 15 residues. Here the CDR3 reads CASSTGQGRDQPQHF. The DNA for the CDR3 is TGTGCCAGTAGTACCGGACAGGGCCGTGATCAGCCCCAGCATTTT.

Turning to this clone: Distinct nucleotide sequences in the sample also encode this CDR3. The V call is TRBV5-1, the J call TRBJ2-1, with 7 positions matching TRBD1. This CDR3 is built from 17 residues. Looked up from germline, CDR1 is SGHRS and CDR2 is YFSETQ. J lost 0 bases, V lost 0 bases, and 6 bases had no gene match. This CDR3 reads CASSLGTGPTSYNEQFF. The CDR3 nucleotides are TGCGCCAGCAGCTTGGGGACAGGTCCGACCTCCTACAATGAGCAGTTCTTC. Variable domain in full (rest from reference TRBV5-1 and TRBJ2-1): KAGVTQTPRYLIKTRGQQVTLSCSPISGHRSVSWYQQTPGQGLQFLFEYFSETQRNKGNFPGRFSGRQFSNSRSEMNVSTLELGDSALYLCASSLGTGPTSYNEQFFGPGTRLTVL.

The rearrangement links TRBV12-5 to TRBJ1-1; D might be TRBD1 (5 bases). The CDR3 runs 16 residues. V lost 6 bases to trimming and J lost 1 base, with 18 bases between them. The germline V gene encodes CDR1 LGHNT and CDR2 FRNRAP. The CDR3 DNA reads TGTGCTAGTGGGCCGAAGTGGAGGGGCCGGAACACTGAAGCTTTCTTT. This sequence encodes CASGPKWRGRNTEAFF.

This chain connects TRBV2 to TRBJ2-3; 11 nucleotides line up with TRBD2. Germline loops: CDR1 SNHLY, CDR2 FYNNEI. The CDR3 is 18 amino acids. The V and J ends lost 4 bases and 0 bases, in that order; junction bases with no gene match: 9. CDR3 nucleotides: TGTGCCAGCAGTGCTAGCGGGGGGTCCCCTTCTAGCACAGATACGCAGTATTTT. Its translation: CASSASGGSPSSTDTQYF.

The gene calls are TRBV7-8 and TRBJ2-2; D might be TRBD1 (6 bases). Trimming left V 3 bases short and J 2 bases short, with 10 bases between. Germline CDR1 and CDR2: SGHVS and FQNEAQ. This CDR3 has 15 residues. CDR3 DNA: TGTGCCAGCAGCTTCGGGACACAAAACACCGGGGAGCTGTTTTTT. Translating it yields CASSFGTQNTGELFF.

CDR3 nucleotide sequence: TGTGCCAGCAGCCCGCAGGGGAAAGTTGGTTATGGCTACACCTTC. It encodes CASSPQGKVGYGYTF. The chain recombines TRBV7-9 with TRBJ1-2, with D possibly TRBD1 on 6 matching bases. The CDR3 contains 15 residues. CDR1 SEHNR and CDR2 FQNEAQ come from the germline V gene (reference sequence). Deletions cut 5 bases from V and 5 bases from J, with 18 bases between.

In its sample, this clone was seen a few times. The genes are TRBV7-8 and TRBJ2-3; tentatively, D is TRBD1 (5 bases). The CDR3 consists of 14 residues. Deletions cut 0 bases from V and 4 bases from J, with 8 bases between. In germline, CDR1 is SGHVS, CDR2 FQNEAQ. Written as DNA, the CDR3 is TGTGCCAGCAGCTTAGCCCCGACAGCAGATACGCAGTATTTT. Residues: CASSLAPTADTQYF.

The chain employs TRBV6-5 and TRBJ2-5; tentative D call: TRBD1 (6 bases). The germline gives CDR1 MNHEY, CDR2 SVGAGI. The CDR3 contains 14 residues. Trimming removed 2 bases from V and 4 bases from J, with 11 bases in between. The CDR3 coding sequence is TGTGCCAGCAGTTACGCGTCCAGGGGAGAGACCCAGTACTTC. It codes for CASSYASRGETQYF.

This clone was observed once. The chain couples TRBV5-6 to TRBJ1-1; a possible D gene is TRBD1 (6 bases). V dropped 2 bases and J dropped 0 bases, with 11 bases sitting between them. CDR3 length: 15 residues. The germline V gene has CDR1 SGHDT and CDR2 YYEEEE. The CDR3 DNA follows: TGTGCCAGCAGCTTTCCGGGACAACTGAACACTGAAGCTTTCTTT. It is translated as CASSFPGQLNTEAFF.

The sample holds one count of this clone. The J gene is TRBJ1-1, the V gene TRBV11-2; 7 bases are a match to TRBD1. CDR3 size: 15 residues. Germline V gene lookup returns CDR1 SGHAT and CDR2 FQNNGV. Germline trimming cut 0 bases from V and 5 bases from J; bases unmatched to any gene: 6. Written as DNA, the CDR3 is TGTGCCAGCAGCTTAGATGGCAGGGGGTGGACTGAAGCTTTCTTT. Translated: CASSLDGRGWTEAFF.

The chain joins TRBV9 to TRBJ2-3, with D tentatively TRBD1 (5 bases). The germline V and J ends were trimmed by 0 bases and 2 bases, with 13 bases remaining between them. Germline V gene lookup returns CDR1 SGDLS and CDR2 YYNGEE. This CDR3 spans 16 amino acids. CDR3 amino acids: CASSVALRGNTDTQYF. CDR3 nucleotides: TGTGCCAGCAGCGTAGCCCTTAGGGGCAACACAGATACGCAGTATTTT.

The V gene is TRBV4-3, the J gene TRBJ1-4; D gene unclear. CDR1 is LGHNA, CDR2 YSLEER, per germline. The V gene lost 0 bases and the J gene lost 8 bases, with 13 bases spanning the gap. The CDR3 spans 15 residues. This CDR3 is CASSQDSVVREKLFF. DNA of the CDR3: TGCGCCAGCAGCCAAGATTCGGTAGTGAGGGAAAAACTGTTTTTT.

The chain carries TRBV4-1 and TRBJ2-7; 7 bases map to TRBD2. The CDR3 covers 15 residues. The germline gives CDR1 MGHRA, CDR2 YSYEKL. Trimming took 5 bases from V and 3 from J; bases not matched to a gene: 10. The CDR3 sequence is CASSVGRTSSYEQYF. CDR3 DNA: TGCGCCAGCAGCGTGGGGCGGACTAGTAGCTACGAGCAGTACTTC.

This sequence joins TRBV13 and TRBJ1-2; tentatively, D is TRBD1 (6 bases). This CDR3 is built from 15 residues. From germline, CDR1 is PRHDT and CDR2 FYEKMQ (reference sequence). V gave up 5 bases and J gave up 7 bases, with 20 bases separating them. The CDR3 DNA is TGTGCCAGCAGCCGTCTACAGGGCGTAGAGGGTGGCTACACCTTC. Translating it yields CASSRLQGVEGGYTF.

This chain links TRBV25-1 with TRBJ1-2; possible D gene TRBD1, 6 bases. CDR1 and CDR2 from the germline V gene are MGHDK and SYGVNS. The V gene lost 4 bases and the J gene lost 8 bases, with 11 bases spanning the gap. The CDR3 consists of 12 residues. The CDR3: CASSADRFGYTF. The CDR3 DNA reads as TGTGCCAGCAGTGCCGACAGGTTCGGCTACACCTTC.

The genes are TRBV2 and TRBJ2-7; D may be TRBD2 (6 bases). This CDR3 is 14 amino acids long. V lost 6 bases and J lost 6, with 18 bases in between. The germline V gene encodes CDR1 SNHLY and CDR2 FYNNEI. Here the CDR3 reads CASRDSGVSGEQYF. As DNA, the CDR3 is TGTGCCAGCAGGGATTCGGGGGTGAGCGGCGAGCAGTACTTC. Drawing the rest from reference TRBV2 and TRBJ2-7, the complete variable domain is EPEVTQTPSHQVTQMGQEVILRCVPISNHLYFYWYRQILGQKVEFLVSFYNNEISEKSEIFDDQFSVERPDGSNFTLKIRSTKLEDSAMYFCASRDSGVSGEQYFGPGTRLTVT.